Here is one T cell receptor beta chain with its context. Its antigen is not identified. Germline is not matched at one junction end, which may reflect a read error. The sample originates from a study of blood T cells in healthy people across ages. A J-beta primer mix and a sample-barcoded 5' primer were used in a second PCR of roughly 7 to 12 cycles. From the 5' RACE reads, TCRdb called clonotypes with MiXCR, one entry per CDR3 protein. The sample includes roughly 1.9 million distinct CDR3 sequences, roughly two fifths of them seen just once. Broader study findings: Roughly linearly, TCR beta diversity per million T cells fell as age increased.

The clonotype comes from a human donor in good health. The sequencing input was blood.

CDR3 residues: CASRLDRSTNYGYTF. CDR3 DNA: TGTGCCAGCAGATTAGACCGGTCCACTAACTATGGCTACACCTTC. The chain couples TRBV7-2 to TRBJ1-2; D call uncertain. The germline gives CDR1 SGHTA, CDR2 FQGNSA. The CDR3 runs 15 residues.